This record covers a single T cell receptor (beta chain). What it binds is unknown. This entry comes from a study of PD-1 blockade in classical Hodgkin lymphoma. Trimming stripped 5 bases from V and 2 bases from J, with 10 bases between. CDR1 is SEHNR and CDR2 is FQNEAQ in the germline V gene (reference sequence). CDR3 length: 13 amino acids. Study conclusions and caveats: CD4+ TCR diversity, unlike CD8+, rose significantly by C4D1.

Every single patient, without exception, relapsed after autologous stem cell transplantation, and brentuximab vedotin exposure varied. Profiling relied on immunoSEQ multiplex PCR, and the TCRdb table lists in-frame clones only, not all of them. The sample consists of 90,000 to 100,000 clones, about 91% of them appearing once. Sequencing was performed on peripheral blood mononuclear cells (PBMCs), taken before the second cycle of nivolumab. The TCR sequence derives from a human donor with classical Hodgkin lymphoma. The chain carries TRBV7-9 and TRBJ2-7; D is ambiguous. Here the CDR3 reads CASSDPPAYEQYF. CDR3 in DNA: TGTGCCAGCAGCGATCCCCCGGCCTACGAGCAGTACTTC.